This TCR beta chain was found in a study of T cell clonotyping in hematopoietic cell transplantation. Study results and limitations: Graft donor and pretransplant recipient Inverse Simpson Index values predicted broader posttransplant TCR diversity.

Regarding this clone: Its cognate antigen is unknown.

Trimming removed 5 bases at V and 0 bases at J, with 10 bases between. CDR1 LGHNA and CDR2 YNFKEQ come from the germline V gene. The CDR3 has 15 residues. Method: immunoSEQ multiplex PCR; TCRdb's copy keeps in-frame clones and lacks some. The sample yields 15,000 to 20,000 clones, about 57% seen once. The sequencing used PBMCs, collected 30 days after allogeneic stem cell transplant. This chain connects TRBV4-2 to TRBJ2-2; D may match TRBD1 or TRBD2 (5 bases each). The sequence was collected from a male patient in his fifties who had an allogeneic stem cell transplant from an unrelated donor, so T cells may come from the graft donor. Some clones in this sample may be carry-over from other donors' samples. This CDR3 is CASSKTGPNTGELFF. The CDR3 DNA reads TGTGCCAGCAGCAAGACGGGGCCGAACACCGGGGAGCTGTTTTTT.